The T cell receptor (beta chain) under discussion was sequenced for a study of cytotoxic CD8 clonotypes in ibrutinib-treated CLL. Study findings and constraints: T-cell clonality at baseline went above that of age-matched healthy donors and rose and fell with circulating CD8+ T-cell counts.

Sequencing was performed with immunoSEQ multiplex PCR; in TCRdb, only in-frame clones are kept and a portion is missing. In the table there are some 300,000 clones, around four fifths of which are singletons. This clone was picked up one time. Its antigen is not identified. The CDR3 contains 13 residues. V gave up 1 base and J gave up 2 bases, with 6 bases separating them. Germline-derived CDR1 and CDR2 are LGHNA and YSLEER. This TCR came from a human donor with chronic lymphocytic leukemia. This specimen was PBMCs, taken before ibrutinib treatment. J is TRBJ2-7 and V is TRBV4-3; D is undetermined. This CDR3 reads CASSQGSAYEQYF. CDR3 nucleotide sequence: TGCGCCAGCAGCCAAGGAAGTGCCTACGAGCAGTACTTC.